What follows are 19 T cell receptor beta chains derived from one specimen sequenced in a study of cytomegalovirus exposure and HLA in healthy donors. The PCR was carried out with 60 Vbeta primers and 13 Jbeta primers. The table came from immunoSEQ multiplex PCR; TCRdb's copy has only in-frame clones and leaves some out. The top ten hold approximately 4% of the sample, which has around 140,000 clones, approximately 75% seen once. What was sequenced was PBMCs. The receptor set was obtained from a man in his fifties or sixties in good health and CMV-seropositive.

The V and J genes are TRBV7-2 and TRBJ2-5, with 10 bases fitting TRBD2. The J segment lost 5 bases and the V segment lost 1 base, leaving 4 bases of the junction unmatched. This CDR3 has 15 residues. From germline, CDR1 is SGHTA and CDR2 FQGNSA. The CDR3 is CASSLGSGRWETQYF. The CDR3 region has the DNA TGTGCCAGCAGCTTAGGTAGCGGGAGGTGGGAGACCCAGTACTTC.

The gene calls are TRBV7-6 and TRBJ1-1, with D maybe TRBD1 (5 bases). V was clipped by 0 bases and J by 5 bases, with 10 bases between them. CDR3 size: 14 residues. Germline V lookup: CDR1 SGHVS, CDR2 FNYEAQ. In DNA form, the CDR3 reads TGTGCCAGCAGCTTAGCCCTAACAGGTACTGAAGCTTTCTTT. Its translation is CASSLALTGTEAFF.

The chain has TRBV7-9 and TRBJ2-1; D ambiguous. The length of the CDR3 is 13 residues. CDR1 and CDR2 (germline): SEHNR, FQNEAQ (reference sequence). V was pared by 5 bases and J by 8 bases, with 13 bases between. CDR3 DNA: TGTGCCAGCAGCCTAATCGTCGTTCATGAGCAGTTCTTC. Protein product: CASSLIVVHEQFF.

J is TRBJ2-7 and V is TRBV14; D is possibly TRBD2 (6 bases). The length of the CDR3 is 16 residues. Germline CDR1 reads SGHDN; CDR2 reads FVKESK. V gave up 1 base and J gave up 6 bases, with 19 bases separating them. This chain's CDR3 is CASSQGIGAGPLEQYF. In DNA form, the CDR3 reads TGTGCCAGCAGCCAAGGGATCGGCGCGGGACCCCTCGAGCAGTACTTC.

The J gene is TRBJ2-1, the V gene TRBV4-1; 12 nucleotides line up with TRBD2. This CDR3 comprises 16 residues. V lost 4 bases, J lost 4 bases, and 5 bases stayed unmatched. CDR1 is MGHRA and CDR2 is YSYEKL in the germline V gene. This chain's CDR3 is CASSPRLAGVYNEQFF. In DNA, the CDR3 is TGCGCCAGCAGCCCCCGACTAGCGGGAGTGTACAATGAGCAGTTCTTC.

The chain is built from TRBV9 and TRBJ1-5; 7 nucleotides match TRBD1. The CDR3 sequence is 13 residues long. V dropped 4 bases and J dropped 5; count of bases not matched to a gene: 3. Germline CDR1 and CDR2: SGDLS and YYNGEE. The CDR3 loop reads CASSPGGDQPQHF. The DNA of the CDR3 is TGTGCCAGCAGCCCAGGGGGAGATCAGCCCCAGCATTTT.

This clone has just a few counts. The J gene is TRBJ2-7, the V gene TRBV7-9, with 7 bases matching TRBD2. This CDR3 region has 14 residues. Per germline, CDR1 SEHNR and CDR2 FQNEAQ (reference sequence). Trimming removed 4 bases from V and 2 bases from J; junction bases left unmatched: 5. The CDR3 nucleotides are TGTGCCAGCAGCTCCGCTAGCGGCCCCTACGAGCAGTACTTC. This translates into CASSSASGPYEQYF.

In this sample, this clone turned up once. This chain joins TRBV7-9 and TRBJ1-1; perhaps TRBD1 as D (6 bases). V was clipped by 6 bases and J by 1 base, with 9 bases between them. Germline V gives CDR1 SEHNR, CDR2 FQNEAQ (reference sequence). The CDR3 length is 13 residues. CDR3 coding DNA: TGTGCCAGCAGTTCGACAGGGAACACTGAAGCTTTCTTT. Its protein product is CASSSTGNTEAFF.

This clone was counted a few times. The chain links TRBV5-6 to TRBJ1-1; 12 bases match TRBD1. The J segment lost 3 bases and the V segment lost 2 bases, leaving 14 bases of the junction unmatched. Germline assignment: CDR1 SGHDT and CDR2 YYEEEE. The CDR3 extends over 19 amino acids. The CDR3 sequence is CASSFGTGGFLRSDTEAFF. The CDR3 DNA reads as TGTGCCAGCAGCTTTGGGACAGGGGGCTTTCTTAGATCCGACACTGAAGCTTTCTTT.

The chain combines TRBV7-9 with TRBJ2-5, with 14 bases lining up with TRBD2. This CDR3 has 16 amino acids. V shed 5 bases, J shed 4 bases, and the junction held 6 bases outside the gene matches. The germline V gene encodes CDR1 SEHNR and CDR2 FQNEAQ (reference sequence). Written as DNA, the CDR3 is TGTGCCAGCAGCCCGGGACTAGCGGGAGTTGGAGAGACCCAGTACTTC. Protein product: CASSPGLAGVGETQYF.

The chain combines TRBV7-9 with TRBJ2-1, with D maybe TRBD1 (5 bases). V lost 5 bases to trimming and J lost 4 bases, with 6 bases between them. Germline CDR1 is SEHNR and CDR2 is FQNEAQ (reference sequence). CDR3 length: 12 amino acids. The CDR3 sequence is CASSPGYNEQFF. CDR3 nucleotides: TGTGCCAGCAGCCCAGGGTACAATGAGCAGTTCTTC.

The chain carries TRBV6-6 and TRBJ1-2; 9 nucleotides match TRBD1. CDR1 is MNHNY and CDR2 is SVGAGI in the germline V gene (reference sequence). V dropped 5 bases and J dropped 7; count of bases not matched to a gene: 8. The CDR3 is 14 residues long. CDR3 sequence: CASSATQGAGGYTF. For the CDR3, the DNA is TGTGCCAGCAGTGCGACACAGGGGGCAGGTGGCTACACCTTC.

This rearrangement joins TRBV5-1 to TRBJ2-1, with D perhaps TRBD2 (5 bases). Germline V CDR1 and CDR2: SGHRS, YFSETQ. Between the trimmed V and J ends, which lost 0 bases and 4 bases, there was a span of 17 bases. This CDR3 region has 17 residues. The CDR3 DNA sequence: TGCGCCAGCAGCTTGGCGGCGGGTAATGGGGTATACAATGAGCAGTTCTTC. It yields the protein CASSLAAGNGVYNEQFF.

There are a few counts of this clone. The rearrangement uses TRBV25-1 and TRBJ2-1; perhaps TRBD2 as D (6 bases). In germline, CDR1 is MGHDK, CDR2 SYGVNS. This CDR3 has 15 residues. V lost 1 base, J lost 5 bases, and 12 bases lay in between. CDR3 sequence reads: CASSELEGPNNEQFF. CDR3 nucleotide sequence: TGTGCCAGCAGTGAATTGGAGGGGCCTAACAATGAGCAGTTCTTC.

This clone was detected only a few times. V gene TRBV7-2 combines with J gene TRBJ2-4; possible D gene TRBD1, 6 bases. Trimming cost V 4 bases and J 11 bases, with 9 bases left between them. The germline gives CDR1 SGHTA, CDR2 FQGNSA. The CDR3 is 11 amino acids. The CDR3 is CASSYRQVQYF. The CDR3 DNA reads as TGTGCCAGCAGCTACCGACAGGTTCAGTACTTC. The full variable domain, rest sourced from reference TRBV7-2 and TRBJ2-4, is GAGVSQSPSNKVTEKGKDVELRCDPISGHTALYWYRQSLGQGLEFLIYFQGNSAPDKSGLPSDRFSAERTGGSVSTLTIQRTQQEDSAVYLCASSYRQVQYFGAGTRLSVL.

CDR3 DNA sequence: TGTGCCAGCAGCTTAGTAGAGAGCTATGGCTACACCTTC. Encoded protein: CASSLVESYGYTF. The chain has TRBV7-6 and TRBJ1-2; D remains unclear. This CDR3 has 13 residues. Germline CDR1 reads SGHVS; CDR2 reads FNYEAQ. The V end lost 1 base, the J end lost 4 bases, and 7 bases lay between the germline ends.

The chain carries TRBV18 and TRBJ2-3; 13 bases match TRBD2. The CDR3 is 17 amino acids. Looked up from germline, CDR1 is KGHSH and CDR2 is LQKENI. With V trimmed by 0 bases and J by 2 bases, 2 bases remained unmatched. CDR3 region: CASSPPTSGRNTDTQYF. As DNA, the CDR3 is TGTGCCAGCTCACCACCGACTAGCGGGAGGAACACAGATACGCAGTATTTT.

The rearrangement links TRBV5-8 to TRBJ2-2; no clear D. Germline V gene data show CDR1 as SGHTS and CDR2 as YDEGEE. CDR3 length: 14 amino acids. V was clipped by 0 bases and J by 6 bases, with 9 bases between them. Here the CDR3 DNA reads TGTGCCAGCAGCTTGGGTCTGCGCGCCGGGGAGCTGTTTTTT. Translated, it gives CASSLGLRAGELFF.

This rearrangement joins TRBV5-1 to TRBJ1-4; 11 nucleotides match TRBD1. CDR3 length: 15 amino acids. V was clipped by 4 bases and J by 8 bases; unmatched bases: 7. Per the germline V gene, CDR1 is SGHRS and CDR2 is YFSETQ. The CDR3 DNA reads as TGCGCCAGCAGCCTGGGGGGACAGGGGGGCGAAAAACTGTTTTTT. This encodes CASSLGGQGGEKLFF. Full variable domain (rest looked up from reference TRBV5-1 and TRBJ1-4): KAGVTQTPRYLIKTRGQQVTLSCSPISGHRSVSWYQQTPGQGLQFLFEYFSETQRNKGNFPGRFSGRQFSNSRSEMNVSTLELGDSALYLCASSLGGQGGEKLFFGSGTQLSVL.